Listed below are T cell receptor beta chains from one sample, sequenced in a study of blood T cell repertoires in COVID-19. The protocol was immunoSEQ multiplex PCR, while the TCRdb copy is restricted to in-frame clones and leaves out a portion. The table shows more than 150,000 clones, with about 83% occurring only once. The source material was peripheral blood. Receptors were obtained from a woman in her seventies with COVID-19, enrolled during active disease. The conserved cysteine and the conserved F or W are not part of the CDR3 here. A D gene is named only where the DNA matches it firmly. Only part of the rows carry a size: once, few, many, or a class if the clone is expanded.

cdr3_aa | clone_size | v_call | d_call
ASSSAGNTIY | . | TRBV11-2 | .
ASSPRSSHYEQY | . | TRBV9 | .
ASSFAGLAGGSYEQY | . | TRBV11-2 | TRBD2
ASSFSRDNEQF | . | TRBV7-3 | .
ASSAYSGGPKLYEQY | . | TRBV27 | TRBD2
ASSPVYEQY | . | TRBV7-9 | .
ASSQRQGNGYT | . | TRBV3-1/TRBV3-2 | .
ASSQAPGNTEAF | . | TRBV3-1/TRBV3-2 | .
ASSPIGTGSAF | . | TRBV18 | TRBD1
ASSLTSTGNNSPLH | . | TRBV5-1 | .
ASSLSTGTDEAF | . | TRBV7-9 | TRBD1
ASSYRTGYTDTQY | . | TRBV5-8 | TRBD1
ASSSTGGPFGTQY | . | TRBV11-1 | TRBD1
AGQGGNTGELF | . | TRBV9 | TRBD1
ATSRGTSGTDTQY | . | TRBV15 | TRBD2
ASSLDEGVGDTQY | . | TRBV5-8 | .
ASSLFGQETQY | . | TRBV12-3/TRBV12-4 | .
ASSRQNRDMNTEAF | . | TRBV19 | .
ASNGQTPSREKLF | . | TRBV2 | .
ASSFSLDQPQH | . | TRBV11-3 | .
ACLTGTLSPLH | . | TRBV30 | .
ASSLKGVAF | once | TRBV7-9 | .
ASSLAARSSYNEQF | . | TRBV7-2 | .
ASSEYGGLRGYT | . | TRBV25-1 | .
ASSLSPSGRTYNEQF | . | TRBV11-2 | TRBD2
ASSLQGPMNTEAF | . | TRBV5-1 | .
ASSIVRAPAWNEQF | . | TRBV19 | .
ASSLRDDSYEQY | . | TRBV28 | .
ASSQATGGLNYGYT | . | TRBV4-3 | TRBD1
ASSSGLRGHGYT | . | TRBV7-3 | .
ASSPGLAGFDEQY | . | TRBV7-3 | TRBD2
ASSLEGAAGGTDTQY | once | TRBV11-2 | TRBD2
ASSISVGLSDNEQF | once | TRBV19 | .
ASSFLVGSTGELF | . | TRBV5-5 | .
ASSSTGDGELF | . | TRBV18 | .
ASSYSGSSTDTQY | . | TRBV6-5 | TRBD2
ASSLSGSDNEQY | . | TRBV7-3 | .
SVPQGANYGYT | . | TRBV29-1 | TRBD1
ASSKERGLAGPTYEQY | . | TRBV27 | TRBD2
ASSRGETQY | . | TRBV28 | .
ASSSSAKDRKQETQY | . | TRBV5-1 | TRBD1
ASSQSGSTEAF | . | TRBV7-9 | .
ASRADGNHQPQH | . | TRBV19 | .
ASSPPGRAGGQGEQY | . | TRBV3-1/TRBV3-2 | TRBD2
ATSSDRISYNEQF | . | TRBV15 | .
SVESGGNEKLF | . | TRBV29-1 | .
ASSLRGQNTEAF | . | TRBV11-2 | .
ASSLGEASGSYEQF | . | TRBV5-5 | TRBD2
AWTVPGQTSYEQY | . | TRBV30 | TRBD1
AWTPQTYGYT | . | TRBV30 | .
SVVQGASSYNEQF | . | TRBV29-1 | TRBD1
ASSLTGLAGSTDTQY | . | TRBV6-6 | TRBD2
AWSVGGDQPQH | . | TRBV30 | .
ASSYSGRGKNIQY | once | TRBV6-2/TRBV6-3 | .
ATSRDGRARDTQY | . | TRBV15 | TRBD2
SAEVGHGYT | . | TRBV20-1 | .
ASSSGIATDTQY | . | TRBV5-4 | .
AWSVQGIQPQH | . | TRBV30 | TRBD1